This T cell receptor beta chain was recorded in a study of blood T cell repertoires in COVID-19. In the study overall: Acute and convalescent COVID-19 specimens originated in the United States, Italy and Spain. T cells, B-cell-depleted T cells, or PBMCs provided the cDNA or gDNA that served as material.

Germline lookup yields CDR1 LGHDT and CDR2 YNNKEL (reference sequence). The germline V and J ends were trimmed by 2 bases and 4 bases, with 3 bases remaining between them. The CDR3 runs to 12 residues. Authors' processing steps: Amplification with reference gene primers provided the estimates of nucleated cell counts. Repertoires were generated with immunoSEQ multiplex PCR, while TCRdb's copy carries only in-frame clones and drops some. The V and J calls and the clone size are those of that table, but D and trimming were determined from the DNA. The table includes 180,000 or so clones, 88% detected once.

The TCR was taken from a woman in her 30s with acute or convalescent COVID-19. This sequence joins TRBV3-1 (or the pseudogene TRBV3-2) and TRBJ1-3; D unresolved. Sequencing was performed on peripheral blood. The CDR3 bases are TGTGCCAGCAGCCAAAGCGGAAACACCATATATTTT. It encodes CASSQSGNTIYF.